This T cell receptor (beta chain) comes out of a study of blood T cell repertoires in COVID-19. Study as a whole: Donors in the United States, Italy and Spain gave samples during acute or convalescent COVID-19. Sources were T cells, B-cell-depleted T cells, or PBMCs; the material itself was cDNA or gDNA.

How the authors handled the data: Counts of nucleated cells, estimated from reference gene primer amplification, were obtained. Using immunoSEQ multiplex PCR, the repertoire was profiled, and TCRdb retains in-frame clones only, with some absent. That table gives V, J and clone size, and the DNA gave D and trimming. The top ten hold 7% to 9% of the sample, which has some 20,000 clones, 80% to 90% seen once. The specimen was peripheral blood. The sequence was collected from a woman aged 55-70 years with active COVID-19.

The CDR3: CASSSAGTGTYEQYF. As DNA, the CDR3 is TGCGCCAGCAGCTCCGCCGGGACAGGGACCTACGAGCAGTACTTC. The V gene is TRBV5-1, the J gene TRBJ2-7; 9 nucleotides align to TRBD1. Germline-derived CDR1 and CDR2 are SGHRS and YFSETQ. CDR3 length equals 15 residues. Losses at the gene ends were 3 bases for V and 2 bases for J; bases not matched to a gene: 6.